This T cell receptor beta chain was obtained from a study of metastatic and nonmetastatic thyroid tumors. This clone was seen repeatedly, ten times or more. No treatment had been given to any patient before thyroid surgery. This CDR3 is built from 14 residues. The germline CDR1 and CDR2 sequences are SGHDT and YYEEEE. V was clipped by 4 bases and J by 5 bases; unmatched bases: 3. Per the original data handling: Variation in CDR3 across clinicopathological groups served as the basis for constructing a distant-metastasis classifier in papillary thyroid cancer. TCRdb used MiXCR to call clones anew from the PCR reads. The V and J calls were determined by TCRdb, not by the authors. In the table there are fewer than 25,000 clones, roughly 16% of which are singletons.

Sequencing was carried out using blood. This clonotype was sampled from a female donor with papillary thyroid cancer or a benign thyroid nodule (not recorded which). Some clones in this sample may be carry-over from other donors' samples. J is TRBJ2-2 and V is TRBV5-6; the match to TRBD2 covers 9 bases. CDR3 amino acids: CASSLSGSTGELFF. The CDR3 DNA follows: TGTGCCAGCAGCCTTAGCGGGAGTACCGGGGAGCTGTTTTTT.